This T cell receptor beta chain was observed in a study of blood T cell repertoires in COVID-19. Background on the study: PBMCs, B-cell-depleted T cells, or T cells provided the cDNA or gDNA that made up the material.

Allocation to cohorts depended on clinical history reported by the participants. In the original workflow: Reference gene primer amplification in the assay estimated nucleated cell counts. Produced via immunoSEQ multiplex PCR; TCRdb's table is partial and in-frame only. V, J and clone size reflect that table, while D and trimming were determined from the DNA. The sample lists a few hundred thousand clones, around 89% occurring once. Germline trimming cut 3 bases from V and 8 bases from J; bases unmatched to any gene: 14. Per germline, CDR1 SGHTA and CDR2 FQGNSA. This CDR3 region has 17 residues. The clonotype comes from a woman aged 40 to 50 who had recovered from COVID-19. The specimen sequenced was PBMCs or T cells enriched from blood (not recorded which). The chain is built from TRBV7-2 and TRBJ2-1, with 9 bases identical to TRBD2. The CDR3 region is CASSFAGGGRAWDEQFF. The DNA of the CDR3 is TGTGCCAGCAGCTTCGCAGGTGGCGGGAGGGCCTGGGATGAGCAGTTCTTC.